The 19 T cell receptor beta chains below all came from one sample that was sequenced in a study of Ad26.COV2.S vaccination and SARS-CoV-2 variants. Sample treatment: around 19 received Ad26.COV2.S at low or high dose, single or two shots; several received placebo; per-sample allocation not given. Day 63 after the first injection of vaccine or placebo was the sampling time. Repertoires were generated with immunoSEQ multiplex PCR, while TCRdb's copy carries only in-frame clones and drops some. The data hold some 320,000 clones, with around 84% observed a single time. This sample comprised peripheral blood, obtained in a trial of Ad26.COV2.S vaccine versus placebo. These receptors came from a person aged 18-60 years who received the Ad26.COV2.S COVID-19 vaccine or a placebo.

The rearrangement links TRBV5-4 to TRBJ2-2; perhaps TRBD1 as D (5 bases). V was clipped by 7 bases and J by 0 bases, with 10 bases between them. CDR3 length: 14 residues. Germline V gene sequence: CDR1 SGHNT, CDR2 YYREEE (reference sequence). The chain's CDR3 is CASVDRSNTGELFF. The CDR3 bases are TGTGCCAGCGTCGACAGATCGAACACCGGGGAGCTGTTTTTT.

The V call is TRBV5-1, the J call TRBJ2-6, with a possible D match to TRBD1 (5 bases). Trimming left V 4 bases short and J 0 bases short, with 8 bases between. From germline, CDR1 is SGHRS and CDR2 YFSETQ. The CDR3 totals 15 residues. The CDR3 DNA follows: TGCGCCAGCAGCCAGACAGCCTCTGGGGCCAACGTCCTGACTTTC. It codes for CASSQTASGANVLTF.

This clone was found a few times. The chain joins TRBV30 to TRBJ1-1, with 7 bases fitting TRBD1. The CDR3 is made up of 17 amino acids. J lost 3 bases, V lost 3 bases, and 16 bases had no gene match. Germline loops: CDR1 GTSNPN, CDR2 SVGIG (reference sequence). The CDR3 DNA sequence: TGTGCCTGGAGCCCGAGGAGGGGGCGAGGTATGGACACTGAAGCTTTCTTT. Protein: CAWSPRRGRGMDTEAFF.

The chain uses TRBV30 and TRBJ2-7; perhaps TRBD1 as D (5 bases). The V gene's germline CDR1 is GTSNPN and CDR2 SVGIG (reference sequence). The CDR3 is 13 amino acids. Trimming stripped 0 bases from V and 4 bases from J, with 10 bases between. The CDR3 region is CAWSVTDKYEQYF. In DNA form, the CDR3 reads TGTGCCTGGAGTGTGACAGACAAATACGAGCAGTACTTC.

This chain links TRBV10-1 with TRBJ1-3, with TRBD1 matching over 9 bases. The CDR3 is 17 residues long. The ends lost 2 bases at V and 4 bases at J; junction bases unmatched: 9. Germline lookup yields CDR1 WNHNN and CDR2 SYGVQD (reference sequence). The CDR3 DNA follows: TGCGCCAGCAGTGAGGGGACAGGGAGGCCATCAGGAAACACCATATATTTT. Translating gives CASSEGTGRPSGNTIYF.

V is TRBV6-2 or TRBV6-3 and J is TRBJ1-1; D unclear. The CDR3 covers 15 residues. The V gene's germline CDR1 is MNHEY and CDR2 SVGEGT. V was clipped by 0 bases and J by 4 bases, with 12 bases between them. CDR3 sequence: CASSYSGLGGTEAFF. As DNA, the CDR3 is TGTGCCAGCAGTTACTCGGGTTTGGGAGGCACTGAAGCTTTCTTT.

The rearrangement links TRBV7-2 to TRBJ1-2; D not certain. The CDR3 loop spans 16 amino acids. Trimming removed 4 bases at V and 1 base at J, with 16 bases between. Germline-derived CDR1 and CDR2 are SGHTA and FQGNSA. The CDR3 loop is CASSSLRPTGNYGYTF. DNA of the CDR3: TGTGCCAGCAGCTCCCTTAGGCCGACCGGTAACTATGGCTACACCTTC. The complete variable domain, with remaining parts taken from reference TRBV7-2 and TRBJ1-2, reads GAGVSQSPSNKVTEKGKDVELRCDPISGHTALYWYRQSLGQGLEFLIYFQGNSAPDKSGLPSDRFSAERTGGSVSTLTIQRTQQEDSAVYLCASSSLRPTGNYGYTFGSGTRLTVV.

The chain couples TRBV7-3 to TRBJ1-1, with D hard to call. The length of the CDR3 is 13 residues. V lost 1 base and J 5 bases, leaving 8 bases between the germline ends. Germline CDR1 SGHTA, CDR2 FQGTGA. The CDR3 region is CASSLNPGTEAFF. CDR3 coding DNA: TGTGCCAGCAGCTTAAACCCCGGGACTGAAGCTTTCTTT.

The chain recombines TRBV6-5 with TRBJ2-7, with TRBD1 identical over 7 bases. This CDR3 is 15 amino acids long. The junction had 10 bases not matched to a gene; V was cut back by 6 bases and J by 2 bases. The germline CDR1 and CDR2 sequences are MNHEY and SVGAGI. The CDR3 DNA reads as TGTGCCAGCAGCCCCGGGGTGCAGGGGGCCTACGAGCAGTACTTC. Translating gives CASSPGVQGAYEQYF.

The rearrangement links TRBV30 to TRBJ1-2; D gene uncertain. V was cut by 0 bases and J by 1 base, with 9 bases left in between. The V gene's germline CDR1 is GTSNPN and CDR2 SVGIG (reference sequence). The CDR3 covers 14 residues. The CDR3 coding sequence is TGTGCCTGGAGTGTTAGCAGTCGTAACTATGGCTACACCTTC. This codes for CAWSVSSRNYGYTF.

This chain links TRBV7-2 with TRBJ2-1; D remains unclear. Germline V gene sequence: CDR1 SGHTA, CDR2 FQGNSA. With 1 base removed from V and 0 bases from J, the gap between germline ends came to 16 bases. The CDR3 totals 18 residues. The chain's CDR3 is CASSLGSRALSSYNEQFF. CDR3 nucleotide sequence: TGTGCCAGCAGCTTAGGCTCAAGGGCCCTCAGCTCCTACAATGAGCAGTTCTTC.

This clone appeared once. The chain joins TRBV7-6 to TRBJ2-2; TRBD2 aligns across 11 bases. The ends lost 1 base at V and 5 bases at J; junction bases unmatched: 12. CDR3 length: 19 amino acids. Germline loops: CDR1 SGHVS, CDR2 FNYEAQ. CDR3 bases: TGTGCCAGCAGCTTAGTCGAAGTTCTAGCGGGGGGCCGAACCGGGGAGCTGTTTTTT. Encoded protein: CASSLVEVLAGGRTGELFF.

In DNA, the CDR3 is TGCGCCAGCAGCGATTCCAGAATCTATGGCTACACCTTC. Translating it yields CASSDSRIYGYTF. The V gene is TRBV5-1, the J gene TRBJ1-2; no clear D. Germline V gene lookup returns CDR1 SGHRS and CDR2 YFSETQ. The CDR3 loop spans 13 amino acids. Trimming removed 4 bases from V and 4 bases from J, with 11 bases in between.

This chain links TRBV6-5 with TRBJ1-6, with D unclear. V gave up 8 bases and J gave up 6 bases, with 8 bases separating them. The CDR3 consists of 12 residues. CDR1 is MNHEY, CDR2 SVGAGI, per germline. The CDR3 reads CASGRLNSPLHF. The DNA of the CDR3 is TGTGCCAGCGGACGTCTTAATTCACCCCTCCACTTT.

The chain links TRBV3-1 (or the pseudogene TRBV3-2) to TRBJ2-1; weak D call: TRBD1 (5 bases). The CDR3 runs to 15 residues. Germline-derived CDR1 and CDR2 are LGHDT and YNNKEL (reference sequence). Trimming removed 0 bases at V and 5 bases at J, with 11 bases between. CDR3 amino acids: CASSQDQRGNNEQFF. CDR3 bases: TGTGCCAGCAGCCAAGATCAAAGGGGCAACAATGAGCAGTTCTTC.

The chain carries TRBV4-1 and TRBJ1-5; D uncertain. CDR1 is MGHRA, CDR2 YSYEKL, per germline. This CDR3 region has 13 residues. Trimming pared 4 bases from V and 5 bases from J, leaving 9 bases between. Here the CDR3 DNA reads TGCGCCAGCAGCCTTAAGATGGATCAGCCCCAGCATTTT. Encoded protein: CASSLKMDQPQHF.

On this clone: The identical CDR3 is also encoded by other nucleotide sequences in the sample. The CDR3, as DNA: TGTGCCAGCAGCGTGGGACAGGGGAATGAAAAACTGTTTTTT. Translating it yields CASSVGQGNEKLFF. The chain has TRBV9 and TRBJ1-4, with TRBD1 matching over 10 bases. This CDR3 comprises 14 residues. With 2 bases clipped from V and 5 bases from J, the junction kept 0 bases outside the gene matches. The germline V gene encodes CDR1 SGDLS and CDR2 YYNGEE.

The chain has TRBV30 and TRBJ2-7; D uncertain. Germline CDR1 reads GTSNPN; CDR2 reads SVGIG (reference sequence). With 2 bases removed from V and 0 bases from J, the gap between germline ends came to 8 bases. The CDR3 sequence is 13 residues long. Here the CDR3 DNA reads TGTGCCTGGAGTCCCGGGCCCTCCTACGAGCAGTACTTC. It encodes CAWSPGPSYEQYF.

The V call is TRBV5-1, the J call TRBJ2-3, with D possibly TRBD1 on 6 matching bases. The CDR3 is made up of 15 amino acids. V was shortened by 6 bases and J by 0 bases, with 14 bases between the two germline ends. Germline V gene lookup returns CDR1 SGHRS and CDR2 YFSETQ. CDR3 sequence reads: CASTPGHTSTDTQYF. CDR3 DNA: TGCGCCAGCACACCGGGACACACAAGCACAGATACGCAGTATTTT.